A single sample gave rise to the 13 T cell receptor beta chains below, sequenced in a study of CD8 T cells in ankylosing spondylitis. TCRdb used MiXCR to reprocess the 5' RACE reads, holding one entry per CDR3 protein. The table records 250,000 or so distinct CDR3 sequences, 18% of them present only once. The sample was blood, either unsorted or a sorted T cell fraction (not recorded which). These receptors were collected from a male donor with ankylosing spondylitis or in good health (not recorded which).

This clonotype has a count of ten or more. V is TRBV7-2 and J is TRBJ2-7; 7 nucleotides agree with TRBD2. CDR3 size: 13 residues. After removal of 1 base from V and 3 bases from J, the junction contained 0 bases not matched to a gene. The germline CDR1 and CDR2 sequences are SGHTA and FQGNSA. CDR3 nucleotides: TGTGCCAGCAGCTTAGGGGACTACTACGAGCAGTACTTC. This translates into CASSLGDYYEQYF.

This clonotype was detected ten times or more. The rearrangement links TRBV14 to TRBJ2-1; 11 nucleotides match TRBD1. The CDR3 runs to 16 residues. After removal of 3 bases from V and 8 bases from J, the junction contained 9 bases not matched to a gene. Germline V CDR1 and CDR2: SGHDN, FVKESK. The CDR3 sequence: CASSHSRTGGRDEQFF. For the CDR3, the DNA is TGTGCCAGCAGCCACAGCCGGACAGGGGGCAGGGATGAGCAGTTCTTC. Full variable domain (missing parts from reference TRBV14 and TRBJ2-1): EAGVTQFPSHSVIEKGQTVTLRCDPISGHDNLYWYRRVMGKEIKFLLHFVKESKQDESGMPNNRFLAERTGGTYSTLKVQPAELEDSGVYFCASSHSRTGGRDEQFFGPGTRLTVL.

The CDR3 DNA reads as TGCAGCGTTGAAGACTTTTCTTGGACTAGCGGCACAGATACGCAGTATTTT. This sequence encodes CSVEDFSWTSGTDTQYF. V and J are TRBV29-1 and TRBJ2-3; TRBD2 matches at 9 bases. The CDR3 runs to 17 residues. The ends lost 0 bases at V and 1 base at J; junction bases unmatched: 8. Germline loops: CDR1 SQVTM, CDR2 ANQGSEA.

The V gene is TRBV24-1, the J gene TRBJ2-2; 7 bases align to TRBD1. Trimming at V came to 4 bases and at J to 0 bases, leaving 10 bases not matched to a gene. The germline CDR1 and CDR2 sequences are KGHDR and SFDVKD. The CDR3 is made up of 18 amino acids. The CDR3 sequence is CATSDIGTEGSNTGELFF. CDR3 bases: TGTGCCACCAGTGACATTGGGACAGAGGGATCGAACACCGGGGAGCTGTTTTTT.

The rearrangement links TRBV4-1 to TRBJ2-5, with D possibly being TRBD2 (5 bases). This CDR3 has 15 residues. Germline values: CDR1 MGHRA, CDR2 YSYEKL. The V gene lost 0 bases and the J gene lost 2 bases, with 10 bases spanning the gap. CDR3 region: CASSQEERKQETQYF. The CDR3 DNA follows: TGCGCCAGCAGCCAAGAGGAGCGGAAGCAAGAGACCCAGTACTTC.

This clonotype was seen a few times. V is TRBV6-1 and J is TRBJ2-1; D is unresolved. CDR1 is MNHNS, CDR2 SASEGT, per germline. Trimming stripped 6 bases from V and 6 bases from J, with 15 bases between. This CDR3 spans 14 amino acids. This chain's CDR3 is CASSPRTSGNEQFF. CDR3 bases: TGTGCCAGCAGCCCTCGGACCAGTGGCAATGAGCAGTTCTTC.

This chain joins TRBV2 and TRBJ2-6, with 9 bases matching TRBD1. CDR3 size: 16 residues. Germline loops: CDR1 SNHLY, CDR2 FYNNEI. Germline trimming cut 5 bases from V and 0 bases from J; bases unmatched to any gene: 2. The CDR3 bases are TGTGCCAGCAGTTCGGACAGGGGCTCTGGGGCCAACGTCCTGACTTTC. It yields the protein CASSSDRGSGANVLTF.

The chain is built from TRBV9 and TRBJ2-2; D remains ambiguous. The V end lost 4 bases, the J end lost 6 bases, and 10 bases lay between the germline ends. This CDR3 region has 13 residues. Germline V gene data show CDR1 as SGDLS and CDR2 as YYNGEE. The CDR3 nucleotides are TGTGCCAGCAGCCCCCCTAGATCCGGGGAGCTGTTTTTT. Amino acid sequence: CASSPPRSGELFF.

This clonotype was observed a few times. This sequence joins TRBV10-2 and TRBJ2-7; D gene unclear. Germline CDR1 WSHSY, CDR2 SAAADI. The CDR3 has 12 amino acids. The germline V and J ends were trimmed by 5 bases and 2 bases, with 7 bases remaining between them. CDR3 sequence reads: CASSPPTYEQYF. The CDR3 region has the DNA TGCGCCAGCAGTCCTCCAACCTACGAGCAGTACTTC.

V usage is TRBV4-3 and J usage is TRBJ2-7; 8 bases align to TRBD2. V lost 3 bases and J lost 7; bases outside the gene matches: 11. The CDR3 spans 15 residues. Looked up from germline, CDR1 is LGHNA and CDR2 is YSLEER. CDR3 region: CASSQNREGGMEQYF. CDR3 nucleotides: TGCGCCAGCAGCCAGAATCGGGAGGGCGGTATGGAGCAGTACTTC.

In this sample, this clonotype turned up a few times. The chain is built from TRBV28 and TRBJ2-4, with a possible D match to TRBD2 (6 bases). Germline values: CDR1 MDHEN, CDR2 SYDVKM. CDR3 length: 13 residues. Trimming pared 2 bases from V and 5 bases from J, leaving 7 bases between. CDR3 in amino acids: CASSLGTQNIQYF. CDR3 sequence (DNA): TGTGCCAGCAGTTTAGGGACTCAAAACATTCAGTACTTC. The full variable domain, in which reference TRBV28 and TRBJ2-4 provide the parts outside the CDR3, is DVKVTQSSRYLVKRTGEKVFLECVQDMDHENMFWYRQDPGLGLRLIYFSYDVKMKEKGDIPEGYSVSREKKERFSLILESASTNQTSMYLCASSLGTQNIQYFGAGTRLSVL.

This clonotype has ten or more counts. J is TRBJ2-2 and V is TRBV9; no clear D. CDR1 SGDLS and CDR2 YYNGEE come from the germline V gene. V was cut by 1 base and J by 0 bases, with 7 bases left in between. The CDR3 is 15 residues long. CDR3 amino acids: CASSVMEANTGELFF. The CDR3 nucleotides read TGTGCCAGCAGCGTAATGGAAGCGAACACCGGGGAGCTGTTTTTT.

For this clonotype: The junction departs from the called germline gene at one end, perhaps through a read error. This chain connects TRBV12-3 or TRBV12-4 to TRBJ2-2; 7 bases match TRBD1. The CDR3 contains 16 residues. In DNA, the CDR3 is TGTGCCAGCAGCCCGGGACAGATCCCCAACATCGGGGAGCTGTTTTTT. Translated: CASSPGQIPNIGELFF.